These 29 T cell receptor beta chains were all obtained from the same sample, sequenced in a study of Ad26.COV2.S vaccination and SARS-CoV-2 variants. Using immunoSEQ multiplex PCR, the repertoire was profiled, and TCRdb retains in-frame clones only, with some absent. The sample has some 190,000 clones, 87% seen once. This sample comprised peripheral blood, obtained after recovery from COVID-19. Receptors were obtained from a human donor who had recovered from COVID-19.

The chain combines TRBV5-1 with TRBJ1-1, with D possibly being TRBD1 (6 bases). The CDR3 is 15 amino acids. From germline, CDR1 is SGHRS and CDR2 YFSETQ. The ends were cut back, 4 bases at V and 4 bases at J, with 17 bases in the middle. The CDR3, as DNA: TGCGCCAGCAGCCCAGGGGAGGGGAGAGGCACTGAAGCTTTCTTT. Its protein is CASSPGEGRGTEAFF.

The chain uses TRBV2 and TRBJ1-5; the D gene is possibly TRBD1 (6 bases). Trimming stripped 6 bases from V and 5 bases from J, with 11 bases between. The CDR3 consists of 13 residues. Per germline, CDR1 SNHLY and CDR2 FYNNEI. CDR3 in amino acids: CASRLTGHQPQHF. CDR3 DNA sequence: TGTGCCAGCAGGTTGACAGGTCATCAGCCCCAGCATTTT.

Here the CDR3 DNA reads TGTGCCAGCAGCGTAGCACCCGTCGGTAGTGGGGCCAACGTCCTGACTTTC. Translation gives CASSVAPVGSGANVLTF. The genes are TRBV9 and TRBJ2-6; D uncertain. Trimming pared 0 bases from V and 3 bases from J, leaving 13 bases between. The length of the CDR3 is 17 residues. In germline, CDR1 is SGDLS, CDR2 YYNGEE.

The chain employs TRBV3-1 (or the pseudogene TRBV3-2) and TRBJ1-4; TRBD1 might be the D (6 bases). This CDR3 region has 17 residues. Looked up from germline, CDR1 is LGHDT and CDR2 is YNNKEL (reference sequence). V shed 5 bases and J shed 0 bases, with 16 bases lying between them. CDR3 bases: TGTGCCAGCAGCGTACAGGGTAGAGGTGCAACTAATGAAAAACTGTTTTTT. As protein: CASSVQGRGATNEKLFF.

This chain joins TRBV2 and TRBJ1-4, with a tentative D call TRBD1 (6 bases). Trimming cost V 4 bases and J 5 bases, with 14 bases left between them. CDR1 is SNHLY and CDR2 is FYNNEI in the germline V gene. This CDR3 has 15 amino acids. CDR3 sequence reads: CASSAGAGQNEKLFF. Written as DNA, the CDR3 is TGTGCCAGCAGTGCGGGGGCAGGACAGAATGAAAAACTGTTTTTT.

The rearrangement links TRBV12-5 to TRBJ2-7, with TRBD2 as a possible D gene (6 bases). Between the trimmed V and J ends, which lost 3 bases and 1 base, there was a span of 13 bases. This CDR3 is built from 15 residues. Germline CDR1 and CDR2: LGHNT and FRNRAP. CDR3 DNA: TGTGCTAGTGGTTTTTGGGGGAGGTCGTCCTACGAGCAGTACTTC. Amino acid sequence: CASGFWGRSSYEQYF.

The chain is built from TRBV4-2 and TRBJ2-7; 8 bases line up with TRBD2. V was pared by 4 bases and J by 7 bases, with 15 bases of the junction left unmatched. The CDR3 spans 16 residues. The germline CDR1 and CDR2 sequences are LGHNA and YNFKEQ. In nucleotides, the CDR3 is TGTGCCAGCAGCCCTACTTCACGGGAGGGCCATGAAGAGCAGTACTTC. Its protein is CASSPTSREGHEEQYF.

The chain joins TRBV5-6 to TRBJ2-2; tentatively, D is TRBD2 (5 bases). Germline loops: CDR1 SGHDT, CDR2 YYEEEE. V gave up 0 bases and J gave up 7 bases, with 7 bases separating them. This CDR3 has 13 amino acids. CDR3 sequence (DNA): TGTGCCAGCAGCTTGGCCGGAGGCGGGGAGCTGTTTTTT. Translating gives CASSLAGGGELFF.

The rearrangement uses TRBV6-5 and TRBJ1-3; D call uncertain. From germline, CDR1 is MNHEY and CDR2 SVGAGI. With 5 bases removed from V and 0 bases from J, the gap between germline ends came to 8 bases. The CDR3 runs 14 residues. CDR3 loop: CASSTAPSGNTIYF. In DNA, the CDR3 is TGTGCCAGCAGTACGGCCCCCTCTGGAAACACCATATATTTT.

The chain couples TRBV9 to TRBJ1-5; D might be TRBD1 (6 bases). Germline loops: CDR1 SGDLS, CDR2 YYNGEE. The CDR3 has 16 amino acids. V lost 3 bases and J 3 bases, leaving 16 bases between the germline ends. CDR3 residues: CASSGPDLGANQPQHF. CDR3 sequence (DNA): TGTGCCAGCAGCGGACCCGATTTGGGGGCCAATCAGCCCCAGCATTTT.

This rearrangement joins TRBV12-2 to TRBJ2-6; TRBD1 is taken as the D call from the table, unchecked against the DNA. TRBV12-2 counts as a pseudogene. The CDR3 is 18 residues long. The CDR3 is CASRLSVTGGAGANVLTF. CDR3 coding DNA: TGTGCAAGTCGCTTATCGGTGACAGGGGGCGCTGGGGCCAACGTCCTGACTTTC.

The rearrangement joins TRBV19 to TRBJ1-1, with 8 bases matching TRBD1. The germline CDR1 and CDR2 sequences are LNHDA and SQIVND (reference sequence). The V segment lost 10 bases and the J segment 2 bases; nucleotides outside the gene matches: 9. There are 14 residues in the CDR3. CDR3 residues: CATSGAGGNTEAFF. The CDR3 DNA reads TGTGCCACATCGGGGGCAGGGGGCAACACTGAAGCTTTCTTT. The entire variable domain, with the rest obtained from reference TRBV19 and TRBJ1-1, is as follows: DGGITQSPKYLFRKEGQNVTLSCEQNLNHDAMYWYRQDPGQGLRLIYYSQIVNDFQKGDIAEGYSVSREKKESFPLTVTSAQKNPTAFYLCATSGAGGNTEAFFGQGTRLTVV.

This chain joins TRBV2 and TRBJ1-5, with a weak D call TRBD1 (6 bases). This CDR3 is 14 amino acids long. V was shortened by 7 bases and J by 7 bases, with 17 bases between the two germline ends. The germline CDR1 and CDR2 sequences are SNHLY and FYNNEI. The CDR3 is CASNRRGGEQPQHF. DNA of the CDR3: TGTGCCAGCAACCGCAGGGGAGGAGAACAGCCCCAGCATTTT.

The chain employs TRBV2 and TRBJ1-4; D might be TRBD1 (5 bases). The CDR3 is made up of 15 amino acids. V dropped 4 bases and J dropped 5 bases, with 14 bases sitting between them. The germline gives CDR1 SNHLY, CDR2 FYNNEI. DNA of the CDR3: TGTGCCAGCAGTGGGTGGGGCAGCGAGAATGAAAAACTGTTTTTT. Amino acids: CASSGWGSENEKLFF.

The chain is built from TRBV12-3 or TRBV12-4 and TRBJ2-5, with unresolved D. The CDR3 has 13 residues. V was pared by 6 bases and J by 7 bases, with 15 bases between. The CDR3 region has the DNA TGTGCCAGCAGCCCGGTCATCAAGGGGACCCAGTACTTC. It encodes CASSPVIKGTQYF.

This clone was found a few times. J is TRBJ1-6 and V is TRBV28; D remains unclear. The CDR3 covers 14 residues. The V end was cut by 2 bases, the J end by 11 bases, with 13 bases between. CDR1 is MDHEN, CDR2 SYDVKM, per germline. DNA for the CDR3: TGTGCCAGCAGTTTAACCCTCGACCTAGCACCCCTCCACTTT. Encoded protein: CASSLTLDLAPLHF.

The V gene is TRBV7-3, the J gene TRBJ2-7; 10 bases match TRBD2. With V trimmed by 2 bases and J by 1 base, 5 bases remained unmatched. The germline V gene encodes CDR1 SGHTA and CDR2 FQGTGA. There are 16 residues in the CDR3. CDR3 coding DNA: TGTGCCAGCAGCTTACAGGGGACTAGCGCTTCCTACGAGCAGTACTTC. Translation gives CASSLQGTSASYEQYF.

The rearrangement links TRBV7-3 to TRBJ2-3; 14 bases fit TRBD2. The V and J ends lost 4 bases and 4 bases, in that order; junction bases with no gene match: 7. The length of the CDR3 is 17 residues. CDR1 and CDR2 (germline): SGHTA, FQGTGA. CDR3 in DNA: TGTGCCAGCAGCTCAGGACTAGCGGGAGGAACGGCAGATACGCAGTATTTT. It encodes CASSSGLAGGTADTQYF.

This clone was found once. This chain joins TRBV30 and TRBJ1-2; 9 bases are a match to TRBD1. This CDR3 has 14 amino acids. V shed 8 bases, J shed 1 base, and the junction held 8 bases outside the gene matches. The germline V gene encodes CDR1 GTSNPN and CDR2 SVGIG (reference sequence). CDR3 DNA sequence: TGTGCCGGGGGCCTGGACAGGGGTAACTATGGCTACACCTTC. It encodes CAGGLDRGNYGYTF.

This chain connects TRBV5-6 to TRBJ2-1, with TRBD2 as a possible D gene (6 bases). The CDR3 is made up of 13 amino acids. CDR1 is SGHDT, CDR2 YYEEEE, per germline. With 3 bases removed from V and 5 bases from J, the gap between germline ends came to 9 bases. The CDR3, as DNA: TGTGCCAGCAGCTACGGACTAAACAATGAGCAGTTCTTC. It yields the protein CASSYGLNNEQFF. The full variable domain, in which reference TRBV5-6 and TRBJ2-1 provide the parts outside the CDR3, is DAGVTQSPTHLIKTRGQQVTLRCSPKSGHDTVSWYQQALGQGPQFIFQYYEEEERQRGNFPDRFSGHQFPNYSSELNVNALLLGDSALYLCASSYGLNNEQFFGPGTRLTVL.

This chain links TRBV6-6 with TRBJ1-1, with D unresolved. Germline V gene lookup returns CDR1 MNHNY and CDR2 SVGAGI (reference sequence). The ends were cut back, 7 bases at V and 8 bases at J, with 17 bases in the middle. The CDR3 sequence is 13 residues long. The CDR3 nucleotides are TGTGCCAGCAACAAAAGGGCTGGTGTAGAAGCTTTCTTT. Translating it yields CASNKRAGVEAFF.

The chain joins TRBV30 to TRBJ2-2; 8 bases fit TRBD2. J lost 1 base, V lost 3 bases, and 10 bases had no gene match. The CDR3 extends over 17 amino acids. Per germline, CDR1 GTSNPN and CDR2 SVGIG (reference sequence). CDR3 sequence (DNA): TGTGCCTGGAGCCCCGGTTTAGCGGGACTGAACACCGGGGAGCTGTTTTTT. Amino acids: CAWSPGLAGLNTGELFF.

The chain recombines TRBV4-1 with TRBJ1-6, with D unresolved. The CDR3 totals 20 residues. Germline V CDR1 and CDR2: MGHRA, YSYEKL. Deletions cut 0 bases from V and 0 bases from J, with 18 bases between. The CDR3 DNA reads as TGCGCCAGCAGCCAAGATATGGCGAGGAGTGAAAGCTCCTATAATTCACCCCTCCACTTT. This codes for CASSQDMARSESSYNSPLHF.

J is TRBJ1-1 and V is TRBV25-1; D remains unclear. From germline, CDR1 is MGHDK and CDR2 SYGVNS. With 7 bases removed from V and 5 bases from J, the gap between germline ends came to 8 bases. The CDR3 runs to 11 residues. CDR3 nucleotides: TGTGCCAGCAAAGCGGGAACTGAAGCTTTCTTT. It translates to CASKAGTEAFF.

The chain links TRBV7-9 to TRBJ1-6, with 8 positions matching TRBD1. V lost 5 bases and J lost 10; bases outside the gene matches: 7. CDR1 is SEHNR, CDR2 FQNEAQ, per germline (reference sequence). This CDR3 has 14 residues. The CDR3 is CASSPDRARSPLHF. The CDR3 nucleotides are TGTGCCAGCAGCCCGGACAGGGCTCGCTCACCCCTCCACTTT.

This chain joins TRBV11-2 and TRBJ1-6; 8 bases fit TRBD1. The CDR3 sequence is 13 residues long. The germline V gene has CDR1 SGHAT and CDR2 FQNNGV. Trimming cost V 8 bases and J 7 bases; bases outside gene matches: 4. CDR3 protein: CASSGQGNSPLHF. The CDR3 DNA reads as TGTGCCAGCTCCGGACAGGGAAATTCACCCCTCCACTTT.

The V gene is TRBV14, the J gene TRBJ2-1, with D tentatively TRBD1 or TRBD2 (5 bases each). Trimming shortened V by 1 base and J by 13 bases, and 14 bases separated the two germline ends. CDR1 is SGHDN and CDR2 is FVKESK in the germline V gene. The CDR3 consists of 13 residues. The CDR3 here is CASSQGNEGPQFF. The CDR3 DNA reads TGTGCCAGCAGCCAAGGAAACGAGGGGCCCCAGTTCTTC.

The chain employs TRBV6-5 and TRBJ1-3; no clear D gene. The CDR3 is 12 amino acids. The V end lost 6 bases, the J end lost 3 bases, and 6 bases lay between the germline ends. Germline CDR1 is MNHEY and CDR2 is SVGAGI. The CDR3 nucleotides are TGTGCCAGCAGCATGGATGGAAACACCATATATTTT. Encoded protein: CASSMDGNTIYF.

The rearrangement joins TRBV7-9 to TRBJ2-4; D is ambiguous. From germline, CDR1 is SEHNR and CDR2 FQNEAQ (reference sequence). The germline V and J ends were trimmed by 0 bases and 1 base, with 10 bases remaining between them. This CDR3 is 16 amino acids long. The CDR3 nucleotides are TGTGCCAGCAGCTTAGCGCAGGTCGGGGCCAAAAACATTCAGTACTTC. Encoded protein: CASSLAQVGAKNIQYF.